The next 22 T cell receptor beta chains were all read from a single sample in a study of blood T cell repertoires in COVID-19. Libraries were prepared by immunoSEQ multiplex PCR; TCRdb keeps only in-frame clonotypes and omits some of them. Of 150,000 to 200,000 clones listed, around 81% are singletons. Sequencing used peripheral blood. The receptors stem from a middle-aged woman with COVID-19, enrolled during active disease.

The CDR3 reads CAWSTQGYGYTF. CDR3 bases: TGTGCCTGGAGTACTCAGGGCTATGGCTACACCTTC. V gene TRBV30 combines with J gene TRBJ1-2; possible D gene TRBD1, 5 bases. The CDR3 consists of 12 residues. V lost 2 bases to trimming and J lost 4 bases, with 8 bases between them. Per the germline V gene, CDR1 is GTSNPN and CDR2 is SVGIG (reference sequence).

The CDR3 region has the DNA TGTGCCTGGGAGACTGGGGGGTTGCTCGGCGAGCAGTACGTC. Protein: CAWETGGLLGEQYV. This chain connects TRBV30 to TRBJ2-7; a possible D gene is TRBD2 (6 bases). V lost 5 bases and J 6 bases, leaving 20 bases between the germline ends. The CDR3 runs 14 residues. Germline V gene data show CDR1 as GTSNPN and CDR2 as SVGIG (reference sequence).

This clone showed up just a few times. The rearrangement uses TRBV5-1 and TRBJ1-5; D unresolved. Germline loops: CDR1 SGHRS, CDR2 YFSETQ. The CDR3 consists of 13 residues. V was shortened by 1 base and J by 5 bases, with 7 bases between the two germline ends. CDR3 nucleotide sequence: TGCGCCAGCAGCTTGAGTGTAGATCAGCCCCAGCATTTT. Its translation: CASSLSVDQPQHF.

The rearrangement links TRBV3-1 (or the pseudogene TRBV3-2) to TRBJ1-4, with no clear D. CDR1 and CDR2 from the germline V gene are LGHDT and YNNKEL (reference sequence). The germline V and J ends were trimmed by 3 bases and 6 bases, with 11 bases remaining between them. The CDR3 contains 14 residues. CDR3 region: CASSQGRNDEKLFF. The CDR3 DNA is TGTGCCAGCAGCCAGGGGAGGAATGATGAAAAACTGTTTTTT.

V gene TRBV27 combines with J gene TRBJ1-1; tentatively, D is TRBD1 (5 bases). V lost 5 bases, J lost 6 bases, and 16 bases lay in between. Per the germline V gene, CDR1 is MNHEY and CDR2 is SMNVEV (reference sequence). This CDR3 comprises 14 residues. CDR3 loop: CASSAQVFGSEAFF. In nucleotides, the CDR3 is TGTGCCAGCAGTGCACAGGTCTTTGGATCTGAAGCTTTCTTT.

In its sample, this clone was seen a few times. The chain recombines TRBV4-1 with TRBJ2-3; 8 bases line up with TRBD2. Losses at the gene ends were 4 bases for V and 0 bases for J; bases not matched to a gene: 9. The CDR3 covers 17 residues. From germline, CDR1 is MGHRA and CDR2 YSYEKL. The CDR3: CASSPNPASGSTDTQYF. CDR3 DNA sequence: TGCGCCAGCAGCCCAAACCCGGCTAGCGGGAGCACAGATACGCAGTATTTT.

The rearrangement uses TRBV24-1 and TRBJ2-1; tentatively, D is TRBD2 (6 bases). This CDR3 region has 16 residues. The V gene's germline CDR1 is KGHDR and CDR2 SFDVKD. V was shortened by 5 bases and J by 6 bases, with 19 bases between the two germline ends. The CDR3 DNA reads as TGTGCCACCAGTGGGGCGGGGAGGCAGCCGGGCAATGAGCAGTTCTTC. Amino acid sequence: CATSGAGRQPGNEQFF.

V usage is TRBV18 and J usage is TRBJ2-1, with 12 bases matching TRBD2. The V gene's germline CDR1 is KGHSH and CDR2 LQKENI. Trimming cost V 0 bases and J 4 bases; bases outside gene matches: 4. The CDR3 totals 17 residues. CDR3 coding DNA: TGTGCCAGCTCACCACCGCTAGCGGGAGGGATTTACAATGAGCAGTTCTTC. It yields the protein CASSPPLAGGIYNEQFF. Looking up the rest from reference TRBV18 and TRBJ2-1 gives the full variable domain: NAGVMQNPRHLVRRRGQEARLRCSPMKGHSHVYWYRQLPEEGLKFMVYLQKENIIDESGMPKERFSAEFPKEGPSILRIQQVVRGDSAAYFCASSPPLAGGIYNEQFFGPGTRLTVL.

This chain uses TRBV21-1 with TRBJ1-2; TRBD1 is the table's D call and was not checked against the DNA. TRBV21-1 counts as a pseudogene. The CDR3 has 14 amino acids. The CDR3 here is CASSKVREGAGYTF. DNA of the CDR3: TGTGCCAGCAGCAAAGTAAGGGAAGGGGCTGGCTACACCTTC.

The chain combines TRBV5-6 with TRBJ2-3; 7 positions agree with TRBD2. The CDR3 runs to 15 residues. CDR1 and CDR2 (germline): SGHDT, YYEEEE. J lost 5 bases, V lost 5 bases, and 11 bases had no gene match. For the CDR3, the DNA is TGTGCCAGCAGGGACGGGGGACGGGGGGAAGATACGCAGTATTTT. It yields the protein CASRDGGRGEDTQYF.

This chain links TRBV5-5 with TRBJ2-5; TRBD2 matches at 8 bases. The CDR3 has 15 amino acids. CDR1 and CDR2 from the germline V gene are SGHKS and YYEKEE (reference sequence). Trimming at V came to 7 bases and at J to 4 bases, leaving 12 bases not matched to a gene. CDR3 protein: CASLTGTRGGETQYF. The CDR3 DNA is TGTGCCAGCCTAACCGGGACTAGGGGAGGAGAGACCCAGTACTTC.

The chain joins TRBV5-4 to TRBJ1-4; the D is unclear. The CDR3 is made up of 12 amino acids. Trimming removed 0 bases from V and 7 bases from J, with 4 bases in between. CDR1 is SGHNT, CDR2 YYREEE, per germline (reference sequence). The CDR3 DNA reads TGTGCCAGCAGCTTGGATCTTGAAAAACTGTTTTTT. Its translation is CASSLDLEKLFF.

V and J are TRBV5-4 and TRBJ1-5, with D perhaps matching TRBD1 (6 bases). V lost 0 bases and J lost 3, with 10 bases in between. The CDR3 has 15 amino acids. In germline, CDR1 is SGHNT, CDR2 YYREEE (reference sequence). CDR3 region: CASSLGGQNNQPQHF. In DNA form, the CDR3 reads TGTGCCAGCAGCTTGGGCGGACAGAACAATCAGCCCCAGCATTTT.

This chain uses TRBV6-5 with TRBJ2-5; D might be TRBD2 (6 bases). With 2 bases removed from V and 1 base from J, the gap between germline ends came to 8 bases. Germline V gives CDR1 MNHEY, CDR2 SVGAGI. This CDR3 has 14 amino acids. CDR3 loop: CASSYGGTQETQYF. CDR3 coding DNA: TGTGCCAGCAGTTACGGGGGGACCCAAGAGACCCAGTACTTC.

The CDR3 loop reads CASSQGLSTEAFF. The CDR3 DNA reads TGTGCCAGCAGCCAGGGGTTAAGCACTGAAGCTTTCTTT. This chain links TRBV12-3 or TRBV12-4 with TRBJ1-1; the D gene is possibly TRBD1 (6 bases). CDR3 length: 13 residues. Deletions cut 6 bases from V and 4 bases from J, with 12 bases between.

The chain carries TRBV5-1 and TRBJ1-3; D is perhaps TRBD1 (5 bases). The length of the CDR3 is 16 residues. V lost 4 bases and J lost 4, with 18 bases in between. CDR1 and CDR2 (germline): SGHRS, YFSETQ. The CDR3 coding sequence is TGCGCCAGCAGCCGCGACAGCAATATGGCCGGAAACACCATATATTTT. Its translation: CASSRDSNMAGNTIYF.

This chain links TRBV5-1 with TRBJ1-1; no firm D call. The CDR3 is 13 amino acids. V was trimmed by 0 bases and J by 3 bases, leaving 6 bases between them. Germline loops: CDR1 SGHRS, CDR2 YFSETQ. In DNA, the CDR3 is TGCGCCAGCAGCTTGGAACCGGACACTGAAGCTTTCTTT. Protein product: CASSLEPDTEAFF.

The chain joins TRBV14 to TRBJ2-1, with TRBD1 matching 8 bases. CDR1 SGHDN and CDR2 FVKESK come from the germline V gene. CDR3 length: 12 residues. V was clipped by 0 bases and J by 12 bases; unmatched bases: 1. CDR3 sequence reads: CASSQDRGRQFF. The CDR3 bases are TGTGCCAGCAGCCAAGACAGGGGGCGGCAGTTCTTC.

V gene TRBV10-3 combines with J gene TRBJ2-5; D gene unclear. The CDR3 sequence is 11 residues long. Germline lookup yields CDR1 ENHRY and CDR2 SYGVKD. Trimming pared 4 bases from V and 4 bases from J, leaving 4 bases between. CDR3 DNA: TGTGCCATCAGTGCCGGAGAGACCCAGTACTTC. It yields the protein CAISAGETQYF.

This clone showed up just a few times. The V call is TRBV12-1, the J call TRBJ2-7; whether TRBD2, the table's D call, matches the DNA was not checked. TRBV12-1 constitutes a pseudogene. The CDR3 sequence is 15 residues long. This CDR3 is CASSSGLAGGVEQYF. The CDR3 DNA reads TGTGCCAGCAGCAGCGGACTAGCGGGAGGCGTAGAGCAGTACTTC.

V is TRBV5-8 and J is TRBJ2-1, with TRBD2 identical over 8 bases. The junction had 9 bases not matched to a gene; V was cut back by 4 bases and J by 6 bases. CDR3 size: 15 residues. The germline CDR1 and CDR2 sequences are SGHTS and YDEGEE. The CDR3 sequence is CASSLPGTRGNEQFF. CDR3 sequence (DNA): TGTGCCAGCAGCCTGCCCGGGACTAGAGGCAATGAGCAGTTCTTC.

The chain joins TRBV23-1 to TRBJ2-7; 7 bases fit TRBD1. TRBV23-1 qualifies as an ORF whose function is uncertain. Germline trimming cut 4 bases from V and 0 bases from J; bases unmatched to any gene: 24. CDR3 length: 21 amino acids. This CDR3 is CASSPPGQNRLEASRSYEQYV. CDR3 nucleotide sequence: TGCGCCAGCAGTCCCCCGGGACAGAACAGACTTGAGGCGTCCCGCTCCTACGAGCAGTACGTC.